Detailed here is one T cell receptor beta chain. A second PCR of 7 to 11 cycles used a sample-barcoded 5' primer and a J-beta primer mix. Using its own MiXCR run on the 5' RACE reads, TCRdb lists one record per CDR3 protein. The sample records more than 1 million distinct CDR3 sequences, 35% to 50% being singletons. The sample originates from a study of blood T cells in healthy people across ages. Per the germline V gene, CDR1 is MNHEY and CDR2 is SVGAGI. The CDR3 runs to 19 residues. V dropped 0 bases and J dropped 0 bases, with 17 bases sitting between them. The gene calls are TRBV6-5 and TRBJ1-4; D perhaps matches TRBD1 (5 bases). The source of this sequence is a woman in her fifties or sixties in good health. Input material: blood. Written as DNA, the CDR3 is TGTGCCAGCAGTTACTCGGGGACCACGGGGACCTCAACTAATGAAAAACTGTTTTTT. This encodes CASSYSGTTGTSTNEKLFF.